This record covers a single TCR beta chain. There are 16 residues in the CDR3. Looked up from germline, CDR1 is SGHTA and CDR2 is FQGNSA. V trimming: 1 base; J trimming: 8 bases; junction bases outside the gene matches: 6. Study processing details: Counts of nucleated cells, estimated from reference gene primer amplification, were obtained. Method: immunoSEQ multiplex PCR; TCRdb's copy keeps in-frame clones and lacks some. The V and J calls and the clone size are those of that table, but D and trimming were determined from the DNA. The data show some 240,000 clones, with just under 85% seen just once and approximately 10% held by the top ten. This sample stems from a study of blood T cell repertoires in COVID-19. Study-level background: The United States, Italy and Spain provided the acute and convalescent COVID-19 samples. PBMCs, B-cell-depleted T cells, or T cells provided the cDNA or gDNA that made up the material.

This sequence joins TRBV7-2 and TRBJ2-1; 12 bases agree with TRBD1. The TCR comes from a woman of 80 years or more with acute or convalescent COVID-19. Sequencing was done on a sample of peripheral blood. CDR3: CASSLVGTGGRDEQFF. The CDR3 DNA sequence: TGTGCCAGCAGCTTAGTCGGGACAGGGGGCCGGGATGAGCAGTTCTTC.